The clone carrying this T cell receptor beta chain came up a few times. This entry is derived from a study of sequential checkpoint blockade in melanoma. TCRdb keeps only in-frame clones here, not all; method: immunoSEQ multiplex PCR. The sample yields 3,200 or so clones, roughly 50% seen once. This CDR3 is 18 amino acids long. Germline V gene sequence: CDR1 SGHDT, CDR2 YYEEEE. V lost 4 bases and J 0 bases, leaving 21 bases between the germline ends. The treatment: randomized to nivolumab then ipilimumab (arm A) or the reverse (arm B). The sequences come from CD8+ T cells sorted from blood (inferred from file names), collected from a patient given nivolumab and ipilimumab in sequence. The sequence was collected from a human donor with melanoma. The chain joins TRBV5-6 to TRBJ2-3; a possible D gene is TRBD1 (6 bases). The CDR3 coding sequence is TGTGCCAGCAGCGAACCATCCAGGGGTCCCTCTAGCACAGATACGCAGTATTTT. The encoded protein is CASSEPSRGPSSTDTQYF.